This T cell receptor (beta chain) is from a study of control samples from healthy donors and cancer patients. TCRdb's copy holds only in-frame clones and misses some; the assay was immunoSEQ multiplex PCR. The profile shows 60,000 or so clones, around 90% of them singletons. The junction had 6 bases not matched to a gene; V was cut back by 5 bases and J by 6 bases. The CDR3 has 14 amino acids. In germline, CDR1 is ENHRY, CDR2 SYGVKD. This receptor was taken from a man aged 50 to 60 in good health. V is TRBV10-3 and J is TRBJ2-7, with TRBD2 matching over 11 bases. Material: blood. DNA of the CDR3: TGTGCCATCAGTATAGCGGGAGGGCAAGGCGAGCAGTACTTC. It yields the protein CAISIAGGQGEQYF.